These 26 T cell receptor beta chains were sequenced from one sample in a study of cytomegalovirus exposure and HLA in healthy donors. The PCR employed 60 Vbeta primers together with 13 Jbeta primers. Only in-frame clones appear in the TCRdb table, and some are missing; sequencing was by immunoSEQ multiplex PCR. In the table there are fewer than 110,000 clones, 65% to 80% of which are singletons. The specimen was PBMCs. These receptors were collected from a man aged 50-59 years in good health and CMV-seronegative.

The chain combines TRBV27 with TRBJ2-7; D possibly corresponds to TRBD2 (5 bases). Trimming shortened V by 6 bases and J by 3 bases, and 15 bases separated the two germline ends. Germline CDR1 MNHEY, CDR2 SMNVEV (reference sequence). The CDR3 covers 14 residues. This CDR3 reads CASSWRQSDYEQYF. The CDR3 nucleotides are TGTGCCAGCAGCTGGAGGCAGTCCGACTACGAGCAGTACTTC.

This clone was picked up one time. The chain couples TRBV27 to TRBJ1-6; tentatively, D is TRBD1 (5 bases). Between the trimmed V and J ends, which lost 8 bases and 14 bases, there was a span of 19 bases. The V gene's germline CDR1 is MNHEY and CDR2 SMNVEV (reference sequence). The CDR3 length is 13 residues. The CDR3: CASQDTAGITLHF. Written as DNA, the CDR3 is TGTGCCAGCCAGGACACGGCCGGAATAACCCTCCACTTT.

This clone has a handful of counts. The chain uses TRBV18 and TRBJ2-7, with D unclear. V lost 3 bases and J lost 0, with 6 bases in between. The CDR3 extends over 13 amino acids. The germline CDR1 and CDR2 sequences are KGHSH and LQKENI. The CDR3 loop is CASSPASSYEQYF. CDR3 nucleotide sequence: TGTGCCAGCTCACCGGCCAGCTCCTACGAGCAGTACTTC.

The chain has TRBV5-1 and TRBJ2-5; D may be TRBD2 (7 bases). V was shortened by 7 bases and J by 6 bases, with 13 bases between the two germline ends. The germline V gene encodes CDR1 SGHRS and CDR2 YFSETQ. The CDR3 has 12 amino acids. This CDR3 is CASSEGGKTQYF. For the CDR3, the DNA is TGCGCCAGCTCAGAGGGGGGGAAGACCCAGTACTTC.

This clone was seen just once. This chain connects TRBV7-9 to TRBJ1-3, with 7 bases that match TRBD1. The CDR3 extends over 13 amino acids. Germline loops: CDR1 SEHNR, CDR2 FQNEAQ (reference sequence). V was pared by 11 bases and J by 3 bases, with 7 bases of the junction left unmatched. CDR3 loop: CARGGLDGNTIYF. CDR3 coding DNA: TGTGCCCGAGGGGGCTTGGATGGAAACACCATATATTTT.

The CDR3 here is CASRVDRSNSNEQFF. DNA for the CDR3: TGTGCCAGCAGGGTTGACAGAAGCAACTCAAATGAGCAGTTCTTC. The V and J genes are TRBV2 and TRBJ2-1; a weak D match, TRBD1 (5 bases). This CDR3 comprises 15 residues. Trimming took off 6 bases at V and 7 bases at J, with 19 bases between the two ends. The germline gives CDR1 SNHLY, CDR2 FYNNEI.

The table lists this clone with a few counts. CDR3 residues: CASSLDWSTGEQYF. The CDR3 DNA sequence: TGTGCCAGCAGCTTAGACTGGTCTACCGGGGAGCAGTACTTC. V is TRBV11-2 and J is TRBJ2-7; no clear D gene. V shed 0 bases and J shed 7 bases, with 13 bases lying between them. The CDR3 extends over 14 amino acids. Germline assignment: CDR1 SGHAT and CDR2 FQNNGV.

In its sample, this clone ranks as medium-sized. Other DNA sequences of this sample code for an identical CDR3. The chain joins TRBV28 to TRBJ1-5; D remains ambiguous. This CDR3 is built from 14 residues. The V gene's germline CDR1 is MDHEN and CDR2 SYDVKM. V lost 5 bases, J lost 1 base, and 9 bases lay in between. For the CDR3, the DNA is TGTGCCAGCAGTGCGAGAGGAAGCAATCAGCCCCAGCATTTT. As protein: CASSARGSNQPQHF.

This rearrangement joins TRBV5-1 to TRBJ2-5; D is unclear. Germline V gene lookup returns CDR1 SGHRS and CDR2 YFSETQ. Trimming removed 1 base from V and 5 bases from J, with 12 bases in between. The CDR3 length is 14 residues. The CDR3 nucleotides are TGCGCCAGCAGCTTGACTACCCTCGGGGAGACCCAGTACTTC. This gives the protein CASSLTTLGETQYF.

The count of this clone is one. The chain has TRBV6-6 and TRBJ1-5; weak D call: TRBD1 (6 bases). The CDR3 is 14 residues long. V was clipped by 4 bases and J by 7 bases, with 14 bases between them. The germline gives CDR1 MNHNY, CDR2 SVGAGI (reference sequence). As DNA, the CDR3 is TGTGCCAGCAGTTCCAGGGGAGAGTCGCAGCCCCAGCATTTT. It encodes CASSSRGESQPQHF.

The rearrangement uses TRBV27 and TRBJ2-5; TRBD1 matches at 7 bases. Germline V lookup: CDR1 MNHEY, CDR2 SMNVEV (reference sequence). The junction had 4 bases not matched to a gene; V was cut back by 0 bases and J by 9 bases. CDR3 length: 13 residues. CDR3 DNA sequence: TGTGCCAGCAGTTTATCGCCGCAGGGGGCCCAGTACTTC. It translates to CASSLSPQGAQYF.

The CDR3 spells CASSSWDRYYNEQFF. In DNA, the CDR3 is TGTGCCAGCAGCTCGTGGGACAGGTATTACAATGAGCAGTTCTTC. This chain connects TRBV5-5 to TRBJ2-1; 8 bases are a match to TRBD1. The junction had 6 bases not matched to a gene; V was cut back by 3 bases and J by 4 bases. The CDR3 extends over 15 amino acids. The germline V gene encodes CDR1 SGHKS and CDR2 YYEKEE (reference sequence).

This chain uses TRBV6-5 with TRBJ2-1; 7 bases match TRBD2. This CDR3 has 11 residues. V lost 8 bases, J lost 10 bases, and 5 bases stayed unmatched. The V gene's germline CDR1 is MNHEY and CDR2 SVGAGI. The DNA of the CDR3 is TGTGCCAGCGTAAGGGGAGGGGAGCAGTTCTTC. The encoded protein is CASVRGGEQFF.

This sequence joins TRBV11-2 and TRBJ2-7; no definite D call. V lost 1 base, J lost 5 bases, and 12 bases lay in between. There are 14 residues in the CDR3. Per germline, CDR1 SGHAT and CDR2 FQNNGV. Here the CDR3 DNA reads TGTGCCAGCAGCTTAGTTTGGGCGAGTCACGAGCAGTACTTC. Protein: CASSLVWASHEQYF.

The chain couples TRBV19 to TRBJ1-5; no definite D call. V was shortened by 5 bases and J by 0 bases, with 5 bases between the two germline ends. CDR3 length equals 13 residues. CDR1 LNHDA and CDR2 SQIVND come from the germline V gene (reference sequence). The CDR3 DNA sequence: TGTGCCAGTAGTGGGAGTAGCAATCAGCCCCAGCATTTT. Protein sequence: CASSGSSNQPQHF.

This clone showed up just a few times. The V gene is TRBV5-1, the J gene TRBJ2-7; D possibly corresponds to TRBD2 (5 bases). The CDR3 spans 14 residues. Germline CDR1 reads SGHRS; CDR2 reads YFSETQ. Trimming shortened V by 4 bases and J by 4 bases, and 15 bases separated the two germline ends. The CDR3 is CASSPMSGTYEQYF. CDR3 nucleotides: TGCGCCAGCAGCCCGATGAGCGGAACTTACGAGCAGTACTTC. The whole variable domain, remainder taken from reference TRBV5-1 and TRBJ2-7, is KAGVTQTPRYLIKTRGQQVTLSCSPISGHRSVSWYQQTPGQGLQFLFEYFSETQRNKGNFPGRFSGRQFSNSRSEMNVSTLELGDSALYLCASSPMSGTYEQYFGPGTRLTVT.

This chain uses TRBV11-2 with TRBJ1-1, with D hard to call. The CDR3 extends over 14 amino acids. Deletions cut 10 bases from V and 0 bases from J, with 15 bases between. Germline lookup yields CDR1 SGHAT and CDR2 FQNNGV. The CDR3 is CAIARPGLNTEAFF. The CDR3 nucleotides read TGTGCCATCGCCAGACCGGGTTTGAACACTGAAGCTTTCTTT.

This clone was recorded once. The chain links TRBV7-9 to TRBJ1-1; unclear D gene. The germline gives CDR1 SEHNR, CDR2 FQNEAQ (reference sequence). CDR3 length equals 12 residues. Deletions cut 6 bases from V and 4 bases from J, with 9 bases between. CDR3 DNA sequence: TGTGCCAGCAGTCAGGCGGGCACTGAAGCTTTCTTT. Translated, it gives CASSQAGTEAFF. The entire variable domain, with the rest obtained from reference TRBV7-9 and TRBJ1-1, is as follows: DTGVSQNPRHKITKRGQNVTFRCDPISEHNRLYWYRQTLGQGPEFLTYFQNEAQLEKSRLLSDRFSAERPKGSFSTLEIQRTEQGDSAMYLCASSQAGTEAFFGQGTRLTVV.

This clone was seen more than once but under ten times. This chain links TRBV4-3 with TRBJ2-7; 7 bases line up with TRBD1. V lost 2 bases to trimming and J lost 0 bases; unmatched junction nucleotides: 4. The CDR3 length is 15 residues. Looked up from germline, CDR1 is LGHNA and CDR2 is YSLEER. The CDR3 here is CASSQFRGNSYEQYF. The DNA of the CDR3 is TGCGCCAGCAGCCAATTCAGGGGGAACTCCTACGAGCAGTACTTC.

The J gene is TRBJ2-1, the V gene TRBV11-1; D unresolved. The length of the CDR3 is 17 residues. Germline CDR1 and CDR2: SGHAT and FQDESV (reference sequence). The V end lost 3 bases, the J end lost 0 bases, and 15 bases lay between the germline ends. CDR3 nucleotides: TGTGCCAGCAGCTTTAGTTTTGACACCAGCTCCTACAATGAGCAGTTCTTC. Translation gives CASSFSFDTSSYNEQFF. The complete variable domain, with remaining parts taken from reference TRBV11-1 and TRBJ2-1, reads EAEVAQSPRYKITEKSQAVAFWCDPISGHATLYWYRQILGQGPELLVQFQDESVVDDSQLPKDRFSAERLKGVDSTLKIQPAELGDSAMYLCASSFSFDTSSYNEQFFGPGTRLTVL.

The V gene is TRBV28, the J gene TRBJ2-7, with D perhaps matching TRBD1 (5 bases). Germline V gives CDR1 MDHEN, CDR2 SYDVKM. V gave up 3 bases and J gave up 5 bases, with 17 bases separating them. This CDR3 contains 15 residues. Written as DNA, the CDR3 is TGTGCCAGCAGTTTCAGGTCCAGGGTCGCTAACGAGCAGTACTTC. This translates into CASSFRSRVANEQYF. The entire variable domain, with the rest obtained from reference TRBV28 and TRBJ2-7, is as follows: DVKVTQSSRYLVKRTGEKVFLECVQDMDHENMFWYRQDPGLGLRLIYFSYDVKMKEKGDIPEGYSVSREKKERFSLILESASTNQTSMYLCASSFRSRVANEQYFGPGTRLTVT.

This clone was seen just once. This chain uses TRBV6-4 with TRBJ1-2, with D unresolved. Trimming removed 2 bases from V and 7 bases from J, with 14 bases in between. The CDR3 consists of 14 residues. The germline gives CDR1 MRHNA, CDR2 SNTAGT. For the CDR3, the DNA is TGTGCCAGCAGTGACGCCCCACAGCTGGGTGGCTACACCTTC. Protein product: CASSDAPQLGGYTF.

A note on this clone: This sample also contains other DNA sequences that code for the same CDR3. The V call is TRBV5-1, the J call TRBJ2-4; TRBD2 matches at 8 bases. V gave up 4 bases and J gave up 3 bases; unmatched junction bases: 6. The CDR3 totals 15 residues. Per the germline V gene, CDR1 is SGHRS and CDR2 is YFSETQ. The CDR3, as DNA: TGCGCCAGCAGCCTGAGCGGGGGAGACAAAAACATTCAGTACTTC. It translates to CASSLSGGDKNIQYF.

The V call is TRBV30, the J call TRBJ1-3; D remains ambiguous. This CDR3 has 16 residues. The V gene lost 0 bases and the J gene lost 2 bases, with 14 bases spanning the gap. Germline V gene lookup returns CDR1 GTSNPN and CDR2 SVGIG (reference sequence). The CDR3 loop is CAWSVLVEWTGNTIYF. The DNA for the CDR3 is TGTGCCTGGAGTGTACTAGTGGAGTGGACTGGAAACACCATATATTTT.

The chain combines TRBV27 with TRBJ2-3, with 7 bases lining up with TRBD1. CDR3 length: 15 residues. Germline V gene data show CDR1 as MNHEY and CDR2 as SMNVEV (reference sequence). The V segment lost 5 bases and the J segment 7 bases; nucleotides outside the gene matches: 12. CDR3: CASSKTGDGWNTQYF. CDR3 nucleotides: TGTGCCAGCAGTAAAACAGGGGACGGATGGAATACGCAGTATTTT.

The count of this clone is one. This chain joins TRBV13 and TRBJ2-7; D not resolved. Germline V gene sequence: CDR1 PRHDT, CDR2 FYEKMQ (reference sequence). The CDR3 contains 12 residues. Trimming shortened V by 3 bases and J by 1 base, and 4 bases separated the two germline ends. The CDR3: CASSFRSYEQYF. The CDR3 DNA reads TGTGCCAGCAGCTTCAGATCCTACGAGCAGTACTTC.